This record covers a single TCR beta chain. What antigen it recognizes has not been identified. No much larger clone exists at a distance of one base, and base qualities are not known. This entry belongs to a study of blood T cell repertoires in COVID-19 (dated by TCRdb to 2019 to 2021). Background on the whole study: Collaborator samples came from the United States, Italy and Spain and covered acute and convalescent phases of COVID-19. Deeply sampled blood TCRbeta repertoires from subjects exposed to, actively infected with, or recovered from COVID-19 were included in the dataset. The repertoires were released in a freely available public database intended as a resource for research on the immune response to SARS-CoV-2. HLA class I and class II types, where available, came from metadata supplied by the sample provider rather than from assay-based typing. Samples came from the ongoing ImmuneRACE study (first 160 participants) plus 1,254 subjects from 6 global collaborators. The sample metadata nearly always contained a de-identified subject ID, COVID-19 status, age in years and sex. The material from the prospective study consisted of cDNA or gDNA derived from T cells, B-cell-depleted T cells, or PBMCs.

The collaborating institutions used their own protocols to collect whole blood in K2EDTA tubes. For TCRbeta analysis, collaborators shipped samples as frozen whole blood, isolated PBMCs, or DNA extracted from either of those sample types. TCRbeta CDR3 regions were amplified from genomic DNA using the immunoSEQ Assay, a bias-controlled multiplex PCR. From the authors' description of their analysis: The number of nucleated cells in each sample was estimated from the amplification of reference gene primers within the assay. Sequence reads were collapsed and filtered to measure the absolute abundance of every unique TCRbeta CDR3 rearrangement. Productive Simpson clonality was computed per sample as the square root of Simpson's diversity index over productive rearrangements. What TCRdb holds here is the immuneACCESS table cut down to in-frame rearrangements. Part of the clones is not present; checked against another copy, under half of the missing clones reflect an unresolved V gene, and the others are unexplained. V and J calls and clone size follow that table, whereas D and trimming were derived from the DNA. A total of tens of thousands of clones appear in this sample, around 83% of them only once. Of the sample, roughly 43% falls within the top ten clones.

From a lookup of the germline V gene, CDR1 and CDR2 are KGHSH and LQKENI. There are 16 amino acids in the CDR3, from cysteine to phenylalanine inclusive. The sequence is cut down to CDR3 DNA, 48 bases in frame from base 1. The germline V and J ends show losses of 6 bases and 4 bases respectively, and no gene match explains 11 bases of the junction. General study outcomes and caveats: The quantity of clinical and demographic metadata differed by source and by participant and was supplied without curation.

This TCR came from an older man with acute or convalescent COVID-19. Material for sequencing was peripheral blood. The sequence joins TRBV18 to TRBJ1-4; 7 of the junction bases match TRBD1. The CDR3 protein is CASSSYNRGYNEKLFF. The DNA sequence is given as TGTGCCAGCTCGTCCTACAACAGGGGATATAATGAAAAACTGTTTTTT.